This TCR beta chain was documented in a study of cytomegalovirus exposure and HLA in healthy donors. CDR1 and CDR2 (germline): GTSNPN, SVGIG (reference sequence). This CDR3 has 14 residues. The V and J ends lost 8 bases and 0 bases respectively, with 16 bases between them. The approximately 130-subject validation cohort, separate from the approximately 670-subject first cohort, included the donors. Sequenced by immunoSEQ multiplex PCR; TCRdb stores in-frame clones only, minus some. The sample has about 350,000 clones, roughly 87% seen once; the top ten hold roughly 1.2%. Of note for this clone: No antigen is known for it.

Broader study findings: Altogether, 160 or so TCR beta chains were recorded as cytomegalovirus-associated. According to a subsequent analysis, TCR clusters from the first cohort were inclined to appear together in the 120 validation repertoires.

The receptor was derived from a woman younger than 45 in good health and CMV-seropositive. The chain carries TRBV30 and TRBJ1-1; D possibly corresponds to TRBD1 (5 bases). Sequenced material: PBMCs. Here the CDR3 reads CALDPTGLNTEAFF. The CDR3 bases are TGTGCCCTTGACCCGACGGGACTGAACACTGAAGCTTTCTTT.